This T cell receptor beta chain came from a study of blood T cell repertoires in COVID-19. Sequencing was performed with immunoSEQ multiplex PCR; in TCRdb, only in-frame clones are kept and a portion is missing. This table holds under 300,000 clones, approximately 89% found once. The sequenced material came from PBMCs or T cells enriched from blood (not recorded which). This sequence was found in a woman aged 60-70 years who had recovered from COVID-19.

CDR3 DNA sequence: TGTGCCAGCAGTTTGAGGGCGGGCCGAGGTCCTGACGAGCAGTACTTC. Its translation is CASSLRAGRGPDEQYF. The chain links TRBV28 to TRBJ2-7; possibly TRBD2 for D (5 bases). Trimming took 3 bases from V and 5 from J, leaving 20 bases between them. The CDR3 contains 16 residues. From germline, CDR1 is MDHEN and CDR2 SYDVKM.